This entry describes one T cell receptor (beta chain). The antigen is unknown. This specimen comes from a study of OX40 agonist ivuxolimab in advanced cancers. About the research overall: Every patient in dose escalation had hepatocellular carcinoma, melanoma, renal cell or head and neck cancer. Checkpoint inhibitors had been given previously to roughly 40% of patients. Findings and limits, study-wide: Relative to CD4+, CD8+ T cells held more expanded clones on average.

The trim removed 0 bases at V and 8 bases at J, leaving 7 bases unmatched. CDR1 MNHEY and CDR2 SVGAGI come from the germline V gene. The CDR3 runs 15 residues. Profiling relied on immunoSEQ multiplex PCR, and the TCRdb table lists in-frame clones only, not all of them. The repertoire holds about 77,000 clones, with about nine tenths as singletons. V and J are TRBV6-5 and TRBJ1-2; 9 nucleotides agree with TRBD1. Sample: CD4+ or CD8+ T cells sorted from blood, taken in a trial of the OX40 agonist ivuxolimab. This TCR was sampled from an adult with an advanced solid tumor such as melanoma, head and neck, liver or kidney cancer. The CDR3 reads CASSYSWTGVGGYTF. The CDR3 DNA follows: TGTGCCAGCAGTTACTCGTGGACAGGGGTCGGGGGCTACACCTTC.